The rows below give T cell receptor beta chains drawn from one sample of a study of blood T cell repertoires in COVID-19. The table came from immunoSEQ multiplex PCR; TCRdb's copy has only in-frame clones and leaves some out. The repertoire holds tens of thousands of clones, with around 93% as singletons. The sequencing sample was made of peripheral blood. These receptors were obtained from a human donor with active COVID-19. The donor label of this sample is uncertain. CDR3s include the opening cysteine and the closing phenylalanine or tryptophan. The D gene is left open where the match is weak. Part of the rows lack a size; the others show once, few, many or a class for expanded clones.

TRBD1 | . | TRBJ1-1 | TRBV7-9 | TGTGCCAGCAGACTGGACAGGGGGCGGAATATGAACACTGAAGCTTTCTTT | CASRLDRGRNMNTEAFF
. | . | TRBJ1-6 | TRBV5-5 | TGTGCCAGCAGCCTGAGCGCTCGGGGTTTTAATTCACCCCTCCACTTT | CASSLSARGFNSPLHF
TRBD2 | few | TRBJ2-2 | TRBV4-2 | TGTGCCAGCAGCCAAGATCCTAGCGGGGGGTACAACACCGGGGAGCTGTTTTTT | CASSQDPSGGYNTGELFF
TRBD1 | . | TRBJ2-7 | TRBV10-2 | TGCGCCAGCAGCCCCGGGACAGGGATCCTCGAGCAGTACTTC | CASSPGTGILEQYF
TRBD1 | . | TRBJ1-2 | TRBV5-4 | TGTGCCAGCAGCTTGGGAGGGGGCGAAGACTATGGCTACACCTTC | CASSLGGGEDYGYTF
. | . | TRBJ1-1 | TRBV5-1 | TGCGCCAGCAGCTTGGATGGAGGGAACACTGAAGCTTTCTTT | CASSLDGGNTEAFF
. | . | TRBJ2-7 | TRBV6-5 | TGTGCCAGCAGTTACAGCAGGGTCTTATCTCCCTACGAGCAGTACTTC | CASSYSRVLSPYEQYF
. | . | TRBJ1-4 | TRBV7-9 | TGTGCCAGCAGCCAAGTAGACATTAATGAAAAACTGTTTTTT | CASSQVDINEKLFF
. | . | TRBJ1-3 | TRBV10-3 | TGTGCCATCGCGGAGGGCGCTGGGCTTGGAAACACCATATATTTT | CAIAEGAGLGNTIYF
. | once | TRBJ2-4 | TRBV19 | TGTGCCAGTAGTCGGCAGGGTTCCGTGGCCAAAAACATTCAGTACTTC | CASSRQGSVAKNIQYF
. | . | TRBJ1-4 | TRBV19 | TGTGCCAGTAGTATAGATCGCACAGGGACCGCTGGACGATACCGGGAAAAACTGTTTTTT | CASSIDRTGTAGRYREKLFF
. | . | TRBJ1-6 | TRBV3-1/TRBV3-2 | TGTGCCAGCAGCCAAGATCGAAACCCCCGCGCTTCACCCCTCCACTTT | CASSQDRNPRASPLHF
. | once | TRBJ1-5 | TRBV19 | TGTGCCAGTAGTAAGACTAATCAGCCCCAGCATTTT | CASSKTNQPQHF
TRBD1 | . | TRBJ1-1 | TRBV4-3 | TGCGCCAGCAGCCCAGGGACAGGGAGACTGTTCACTGAAGCTTTCTTT | CASSPGTGRLFTEAFF
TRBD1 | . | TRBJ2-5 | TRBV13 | TGTGCCAGCAGCCCAGGGACAGGGGGGGAGACCCAGTACTTC | CASSPGTGGETQYF
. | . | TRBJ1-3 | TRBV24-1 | TGTGCCACCAGTGGTACAGGCGGCTCTGGAAACACCATATATTTT | CATSGTGGSGNTIYF
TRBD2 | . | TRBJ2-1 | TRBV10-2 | TGCGCCAGCAGTGAGATGGGGGGAGGGTACAATGAGCAGTTCTTC | CASSEMGGGYNEQFF
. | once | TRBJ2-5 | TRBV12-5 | TGTGCTAGTGGTTTGGTACAAGTAACAGCCGACGGAACCCAGTACTTC | CASGLVQVTADGTQYF
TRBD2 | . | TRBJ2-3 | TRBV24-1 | TGTGCCACCAGTGACACCGGACTAGCGGGGGGGCCCCGCACGCAGTATTTT | CATSDTGLAGGPRTQYF
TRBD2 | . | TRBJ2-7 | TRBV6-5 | TGTGCCAGCCCGCCCGGGACTAGCTTCGACGAGCAGTACTTC | CASPPGTSFDEQYF
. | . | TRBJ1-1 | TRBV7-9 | TGTGCCAGCATCCTCCTTAACACAGGATCCGAAGCTTTCTTT | CASILLNTGSEAFF
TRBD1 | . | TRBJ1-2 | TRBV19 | TGTGCCAGTAGCCTATTACCGGGACAGGAGTCGAACTATGGCTACACCTTC | CASSLLPGQESNYGYTF
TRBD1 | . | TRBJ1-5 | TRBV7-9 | TGTGCCAGCAGCTTAGCCTCCGGGACAGGTAATCAGCCCCAGCATTTT | CASSLASGTGNQPQHF
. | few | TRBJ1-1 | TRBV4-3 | TGCGCCAGCAGCCAAGATCGGGGAGGGACTGAAGCTTTCTTT | CASSQDRGGTEAFF
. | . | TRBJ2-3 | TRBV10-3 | TGTGCCATCAGTGCGGGCGGGCCACGCACAGATACGCAGTATTTT | CAISAGGPRTDTQYF
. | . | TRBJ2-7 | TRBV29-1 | TGCAGCGTTGAGGGCAGAGTAAGCTACGAGCAGTACTTC | CSVEGRVSYEQYF
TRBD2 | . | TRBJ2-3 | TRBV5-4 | TGTGCCAGCAGCTCATTACTAGCGGGGGGTGATACAGATACGCAGTATTTT | CASSSLLAGGDTDTQYF
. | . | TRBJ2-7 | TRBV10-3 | TGTGCCATCAAAGGGAGCTCCTACGAGCAGTACTTC | CAIKGSSYEQYF
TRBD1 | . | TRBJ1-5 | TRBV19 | TGTGCCAGTAGCTGGACAGGGGAGATTAGCAATCAGCCCCAGCATTTT | CASSWTGEISNQPQHF